This entry lists 6 T cell receptor beta chains sequenced from one sample in a study of T cells in Graves' hyperthyroidism and ophthalmopathy. Researchers amplified the TCR beta CDR3 regions from RNA transcripts. The HTBI primer set served for first-round RT-PCR of the TCR CDR3. Via MiXCR, TCRdb re-called the multiplex PCR reads, giving one row per CDR3 protein. Here the sample spans fewer than 300,000 distinct CDR3 sequences, around 15% being singletons. Sequencing was done on a sample of blood. The receptors were sampled from a woman aged 45-59 years with Graves' hyperthyroidism that later progressed to Graves' ophthalmopathy.

This clonotype was seen just once. This chain links TRBV3-1 with TRBJ2-7; weak D call: TRBD2 (6 bases). CDR3 length: 16 residues. Trimming pared 0 bases from V and 9 bases from J, leaving 21 bases between. The germline V gene has CDR1 LGHDT and CDR2 YNNKEL (reference sequence). CDR3: CASSQESSGFRRLQYF. Written as DNA, the CDR3 is TGTGCCAGCAGCCAAGAGTCCAGCGGGTTCCGCCGGTTGCAGTACTTC.

This chain joins TRBV6-2 or TRBV6-3 and TRBJ1-2; D not certain. Germline CDR1 and CDR2: MNHEY and SVGEGT. The CDR3 has 14 residues. V was pared by 5 bases and J by 2 bases, with 12 bases between. The CDR3 coding sequence is TGTGCCAGCAGTCAGACGACAAGAAACTATGGCTACACCTTC. Translation: CASSQTTRNYGYTF.

This clonotype was counted at least ten times. The rearrangement links TRBV30 to TRBJ2-5, with D hard to call. V was shortened by 2 bases and J by 4 bases, with 5 bases between the two germline ends. Germline CDR1 reads GTSNPN; CDR2 reads SVGIG (reference sequence). CDR3 length equals 11 residues. The CDR3 DNA is TGTGCCTGGAGTAACGGAGAGACCCAGTACTTC. The encoded protein is CAWSNGETQYF.

This clonotype occurred many times. The CDR3 nucleotides read TGTGCCAGCAGTTTAGCTAGACCAGATACGCAGTATTTT. Translation gives CASSLARPDTQYF. The rearrangement links TRBV12-3 or TRBV12-4 to TRBJ2-3; no firm D call. This CDR3 comprises 13 residues. V lost 0 bases and J lost 4, with 5 bases in between.

The table lists this clonotype with many counts. The V call is TRBV28, the J call TRBJ1-1; D is perhaps TRBD1 (5 bases). Germline loops: CDR1 MDHEN, CDR2 SYDVKM. Trimming took off 4 bases at V and 8 bases at J, with 8 bases between the two ends. This CDR3 has 11 amino acids. CDR3 nucleotide sequence: TGTGCCAGCAGTTATCGACAGGAAGCTTTCTTT. Translating gives CASSYRQEAFF.

The chain uses TRBV15 and TRBJ2-7; possibly TRBD1 for D (5 bases). CDR3 length: 13 amino acids. The germline V gene encodes CDR1 LNHNV and CDR2 YYDKDF (reference sequence). V lost 0 bases to trimming and J lost 6 bases, with 9 bases between them. The CDR3 nucleotides are TGTGCCACCAGCAGAGACAGGGATGGCGAGCAGTACTTC. As protein: CATSRDRDGEQYF.